This T cell receptor (beta chain) was identified in a study of T cells in Graves' hyperthyroidism and ophthalmopathy. It was RNA transcripts that yielded the amplified TCR beta CDR3 regions. TCR CDR3 underwent first-round RT-PCR with the HTBI primer set. TCRdb processed the multiplex PCR reads anew with MiXCR; each CDR3 protein has one entry. The sample contains 500,000 to 650,000 distinct CDR3 sequences, 14% of which appear only once. Uncontrolled infection, other autoimmune disease, pregnancy or lactation disqualified patients from enrolment. This clonotype has a handful of counts. The CDR3 is 14 residues long. Germline CDR1 and CDR2: SNHLY and FYNNEI. V was shortened by 3 bases and J by 0 bases, with 8 bases between the two germline ends.

Sequenced sample: blood. The clonotype comes from a woman between 35 and 50 years old with Graves' hyperthyroidism. The V gene is TRBV2, the J gene TRBJ2-5; D call uncertain. CDR3 protein: CASSDPVNQETQYF. In DNA form, the CDR3 reads TGTGCCAGCAGTGATCCGGTCAACCAAGAGACCCAGTACTTC.